Each of the 4 T cell receptor beta chains below was sequenced from the same sample in a study of T cell responses to AZD1222 COVID-19 vaccine. The protocol was immunoSEQ multiplex PCR, while the TCRdb copy is restricted to in-frame clones and leaves out a portion. The repertoire holds fewer than 200,000 clones, with around 90% as singletons. This material consisted of peripheral blood, taken on day 0 of AZD1222 vaccination. The receptors were sampled from an adult in good health.

This rearrangement joins TRBV11-1 to TRBJ2-1; 8 bases map to TRBD1. Germline values: CDR1 SGHAT, CDR2 FQDESV (reference sequence). CDR3 length: 16 residues. The J segment lost 0 bases and the V segment lost 1 base, leaving 2 bases of the junction unmatched. The CDR3 DNA sequence: TGTGCCAGCAGCTTAGGGCAGGGGGCCTCCTACAATGAGCAGTTCTTC. This translates into CASSLGQGASYNEQFF.

J is TRBJ2-3 and V is TRBV24-1; TRBD1 agrees at 8 bases. The germline gives CDR1 KGHDR, CDR2 SFDVKD. The CDR3 sequence is 15 residues long. V was clipped by 3 bases and J by 4 bases; unmatched bases: 5. CDR3 DNA sequence: TGTGCCACCAGTGATACCGGACAGGGTCCAGATACGCAGTATTTT. Protein: CATSDTGQGPDTQYF.

The genes are TRBV5-6 and TRBJ1-5; 9 bases are shared with TRBD1. Unmatched junction bases numbered 4, after V lost 0 bases and J lost 6 bases. This CDR3 has 15 residues. Germline V CDR1 and CDR2: SGHDT, YYEEEE. The CDR3 here is CASSLGQGVGQPQHF. The DNA of the CDR3 is TGTGCCAGCAGCTTGGGACAGGGGGTGGGTCAGCCCCAGCATTTT.

J is TRBJ1-5 and V is TRBV18, with unresolved D. CDR3 length equals 13 residues. From germline, CDR1 is KGHSH and CDR2 LQKENI. Trimming left V 0 bases short and J 4 bases short, with 4 bases between. The DNA for the CDR3 is TGTGCCAGCTCACCACCGCATAATCAGCCCCAGCATTTT. This gives the protein CASSPPHNQPQHF.